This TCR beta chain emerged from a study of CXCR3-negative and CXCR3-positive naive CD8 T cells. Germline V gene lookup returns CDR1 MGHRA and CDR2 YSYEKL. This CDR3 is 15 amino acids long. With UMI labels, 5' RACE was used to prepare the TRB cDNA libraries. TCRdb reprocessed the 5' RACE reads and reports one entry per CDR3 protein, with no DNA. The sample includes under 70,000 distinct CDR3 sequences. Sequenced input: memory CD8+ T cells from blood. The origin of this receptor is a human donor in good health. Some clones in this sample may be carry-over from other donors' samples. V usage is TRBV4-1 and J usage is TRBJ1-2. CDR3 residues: CASSQKEGSTYGYTF.